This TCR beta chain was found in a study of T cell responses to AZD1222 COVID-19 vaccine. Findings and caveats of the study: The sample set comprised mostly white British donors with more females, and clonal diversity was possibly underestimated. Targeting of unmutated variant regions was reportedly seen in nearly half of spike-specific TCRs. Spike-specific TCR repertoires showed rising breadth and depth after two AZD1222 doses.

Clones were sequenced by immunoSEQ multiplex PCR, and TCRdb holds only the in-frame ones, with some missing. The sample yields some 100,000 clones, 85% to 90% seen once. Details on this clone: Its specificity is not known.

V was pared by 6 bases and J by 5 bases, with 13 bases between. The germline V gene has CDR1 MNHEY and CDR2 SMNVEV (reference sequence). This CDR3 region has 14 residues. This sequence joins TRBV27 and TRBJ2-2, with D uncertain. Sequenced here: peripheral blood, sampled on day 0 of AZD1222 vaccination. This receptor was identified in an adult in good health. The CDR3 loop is CASRTRRLTGELFF. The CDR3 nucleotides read TGTGCCAGCAGGACCAGAAGGTTGACCGGGGAGCTGTTTTTT.